This T cell receptor (beta chain) was profiled in a study of early T cells in non-severe SARS-CoV-2 infection. CDR3 length: 15 residues. The germline gives CDR1 MGHRA, CDR2 YSYEKL. Losses at the gene ends were 1 base for V and 6 bases for J; bases not matched to a gene: 4. This clonotype was observed a few times. Each cDNA molecule carried a unique molecular identifier. MiXCR, run by TCRdb on the 5' RACE reads, gives a single entry per CDR3 protein. Seen here are more than 80,000 distinct CDR3 sequences, about 10% observed once, and the top ten hold around 5.4%. The chain joins TRBV4-1 to TRBJ2-7, with 12 bases that match TRBD2. The sequencing sample was made of whole blood. This TCR was recovered from an adult who was a healthcare worker with PCR-confirmed SARS-CoV-2 infection or an uninfected control (not recorded which). In DNA, the CDR3 is TGCGCCAGCAGCCAAGGAAGGGGACTAGCGGGCGAGCAGTACTTC. It encodes CASSQGRGLAGEQYF.